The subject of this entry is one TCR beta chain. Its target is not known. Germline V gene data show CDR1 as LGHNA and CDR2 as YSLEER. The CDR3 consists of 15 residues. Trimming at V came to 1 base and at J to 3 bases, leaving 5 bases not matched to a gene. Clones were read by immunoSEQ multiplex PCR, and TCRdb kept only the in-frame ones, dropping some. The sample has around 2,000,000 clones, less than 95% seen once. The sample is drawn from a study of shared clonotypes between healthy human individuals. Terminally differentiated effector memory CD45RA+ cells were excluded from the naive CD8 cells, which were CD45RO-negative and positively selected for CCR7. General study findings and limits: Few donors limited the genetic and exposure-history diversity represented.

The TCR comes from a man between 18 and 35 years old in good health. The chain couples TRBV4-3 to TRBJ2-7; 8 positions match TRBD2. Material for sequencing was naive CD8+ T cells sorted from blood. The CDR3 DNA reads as TGCGCCAGCAGCCAAGGACTAGCGCCGATCTACGAGCAGTACTTC. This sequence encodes CASSQGLAPIYEQYF.